This TCR beta chain derives from a study of response to subunit inactivated influenza vaccine. The germline V and J ends were trimmed by 3 bases and 3 bases, with 10 bases remaining between them. The CDR3 covers 14 residues. TCRdb called the RT-PCR reads again in MiXCR, with one record for every CDR3 protein. Counted here are about 570,000 distinct CDR3 sequences, approximately 10% occurring once; the ten biggest clones make up around 10%. The data were also submitted as part of a second study, on T cells expressing NK-cell markers. As that study records: 5'RACE template switching with UMIs produced the TCR beta cDNA. Seven HCMV-seropositive donors and one seronegative donor made up the eight sequenced donors. CD8+ T cells in 5 or 6 donors included dominant NKG2C+ clonotypes at 1.0-7.0%.

The sequence was collected from a man in his fifties who received an inactivated influenza vaccine. This specimen consisted of PBMCs from blood, obtained on the day of vaccination. The chain recombines TRBV12-3 or TRBV12-4 with TRBJ2-3; D gene unclear. The CDR3 reads CASSLSRSTDTQYF. CDR3 nucleotides: TGTGCCAGCAGTTTGTCTAGGTCGACAGATACGCAGTATTTT.